This T cell receptor beta chain was sequenced in a study of blood T cell repertoires in COVID-19. The wider study: Material from acute and convalescent COVID-19 was sourced from the United States, Italy and Spain. PBMCs, B-cell-depleted T cells, or T cells provided the cDNA or gDNA that made up the material.

CDR1 is SGDLS, CDR2 YYNGEE, per germline. This CDR3 region has 15 residues. J gave up 4 bases and V 0 bases, and 3 bases lay outside the gene matches. As processed by the authors: Amplification of reference gene primers was used by the study to estimate nucleated cell counts. Only in-frame clones appear in the TCRdb table, and some are missing; sequencing was by immunoSEQ multiplex PCR. The D gene and trimming were derived from the DNA, and the V and J assignments and clone size from that table. The table includes about 200,000 clones, 85% to 90% detected once. The TCR was taken from a woman aged 70 to 79 with acute or convalescent COVID-19. The chain is built from TRBV9 and TRBJ2-3, with 9 positions matching TRBD2. The sequenced material came from peripheral blood. The CDR3 is CASSVVTSGADTQYF. Here the CDR3 DNA reads TGTGCCAGCAGCGTAGTGACTAGCGGCGCAGATACGCAGTATTTT.